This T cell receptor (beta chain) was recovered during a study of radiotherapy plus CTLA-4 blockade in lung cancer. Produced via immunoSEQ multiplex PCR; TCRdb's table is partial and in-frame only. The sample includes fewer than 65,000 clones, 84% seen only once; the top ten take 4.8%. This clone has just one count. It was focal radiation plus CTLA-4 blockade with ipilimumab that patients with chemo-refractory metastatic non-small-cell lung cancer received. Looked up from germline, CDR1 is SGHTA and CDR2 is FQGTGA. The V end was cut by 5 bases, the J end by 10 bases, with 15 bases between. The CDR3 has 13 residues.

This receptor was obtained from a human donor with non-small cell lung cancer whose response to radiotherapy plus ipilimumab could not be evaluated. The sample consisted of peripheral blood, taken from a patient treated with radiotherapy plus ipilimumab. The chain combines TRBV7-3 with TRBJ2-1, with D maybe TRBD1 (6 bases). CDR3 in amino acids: CASSAHTGREQFF. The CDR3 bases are TGTGCCAGCAGCGCACATACAGGGCGCGAGCAGTTCTTC.